A single TCR beta chain is shown here with its context. The sample originates from a study of blood T cell repertoires in COVID-19. Overall study: Acute and convalescent COVID-19 specimens originated in the United States, Italy and Spain. Sample material is recorded as cDNA or gDNA derived from T cells, B-cell-depleted T cells, or PBMCs.

The germline gives CDR1 LNHDA, CDR2 SQIVND (reference sequence). CDR3 length equals 13 residues. V lost 6 bases, J lost 2 bases, and 10 bases lay in between. As handled by the study authors: Amplifying reference gene primers gave estimates of nucleated cell counts. Method: immunoSEQ multiplex PCR; TCRdb's copy keeps in-frame clones and lacks some. V, J and clone size are those of that table, while D and trimming were read from the DNA. The sample has 470,000 or so clones; 70% to 90% are singletons. Sequenced sample: peripheral blood. The chain combines TRBV19 with TRBJ2-5; D is unclear. The receptor comes from a human donor in a cohort sampled during active COVID-19. CDR3 nucleotides: TGTGCCAGTAGAAAACATAAACAAGAGACCCAGTACTTC. The encoded protein is CASRKHKQETQYF.